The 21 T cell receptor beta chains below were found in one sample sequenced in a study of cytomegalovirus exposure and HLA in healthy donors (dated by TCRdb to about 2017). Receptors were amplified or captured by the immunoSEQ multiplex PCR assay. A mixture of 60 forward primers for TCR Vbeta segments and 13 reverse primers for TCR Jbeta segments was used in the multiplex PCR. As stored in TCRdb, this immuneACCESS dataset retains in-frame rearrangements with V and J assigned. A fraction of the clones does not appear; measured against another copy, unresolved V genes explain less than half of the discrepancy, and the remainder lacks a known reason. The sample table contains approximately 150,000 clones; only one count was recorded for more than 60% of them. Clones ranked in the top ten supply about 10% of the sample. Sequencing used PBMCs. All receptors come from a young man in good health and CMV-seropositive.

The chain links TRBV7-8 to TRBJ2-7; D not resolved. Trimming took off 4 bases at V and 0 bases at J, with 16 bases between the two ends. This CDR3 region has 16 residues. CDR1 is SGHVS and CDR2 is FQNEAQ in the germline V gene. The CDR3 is CASSSSSGPYSYEQYF. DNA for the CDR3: TGTGCCAGCAGCTCAAGCTCTGGGCCGTACTCCTACGAGCAGTACTTC.

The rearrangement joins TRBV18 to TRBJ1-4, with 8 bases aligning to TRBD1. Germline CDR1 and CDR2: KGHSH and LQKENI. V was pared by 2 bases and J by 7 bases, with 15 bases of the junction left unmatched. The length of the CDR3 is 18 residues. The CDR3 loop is CASSPRPPRTGTGEKLFF. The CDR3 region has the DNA TGTGCCAGCTCACCAAGGCCCCCCCGGACAGGGACTGGTGAAAAACTGTTTTTT.

CDR3 sequence: CASSVGPTGVDQPQHF. DNA of the CDR3: TGTGCCAGCAGCGTAGGCCCTACAGGAGTGGATCAGCCCCAGCATTTT. The gene calls are TRBV9 and TRBJ1-5; D might be TRBD1 (5 bases). Trimming took off 0 bases at V and 5 bases at J, with 15 bases between the two ends. This CDR3 comprises 16 residues. CDR1 and CDR2 from the germline V gene are SGDLS and YYNGEE.

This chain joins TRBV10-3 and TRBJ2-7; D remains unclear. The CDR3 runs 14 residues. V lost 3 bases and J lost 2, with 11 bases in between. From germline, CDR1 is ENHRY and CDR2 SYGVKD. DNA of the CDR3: TGTGCCATCAGTGACCCTCGGTTCACCTACGAGCAGTACTTC. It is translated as CAISDPRFTYEQYF.

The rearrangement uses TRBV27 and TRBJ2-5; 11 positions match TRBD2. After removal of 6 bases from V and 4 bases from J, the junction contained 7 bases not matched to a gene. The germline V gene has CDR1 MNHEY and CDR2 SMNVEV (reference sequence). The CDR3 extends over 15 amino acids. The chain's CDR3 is CASSQLAGVRETQYF. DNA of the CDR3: TGTGCCAGCAGCCAACTAGCGGGAGTTAGAGAGACCCAGTACTTC.

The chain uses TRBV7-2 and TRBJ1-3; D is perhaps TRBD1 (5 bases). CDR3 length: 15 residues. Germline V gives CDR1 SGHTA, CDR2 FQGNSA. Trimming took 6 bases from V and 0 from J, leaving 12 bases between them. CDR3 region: CASSLTGDSGNTIYF. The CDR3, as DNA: TGTGCCAGCAGTCTCACAGGAGACTCTGGAAACACCATATATTTT.

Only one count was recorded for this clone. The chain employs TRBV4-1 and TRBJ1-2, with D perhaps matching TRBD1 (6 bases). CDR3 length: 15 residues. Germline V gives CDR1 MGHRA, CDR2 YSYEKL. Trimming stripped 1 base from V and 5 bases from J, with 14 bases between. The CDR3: CASSQGGGGSYGYTF. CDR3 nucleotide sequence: TGCGCCAGCAGCCAAGGAGGGGGGGGTTCGTATGGCTACACCTTC.

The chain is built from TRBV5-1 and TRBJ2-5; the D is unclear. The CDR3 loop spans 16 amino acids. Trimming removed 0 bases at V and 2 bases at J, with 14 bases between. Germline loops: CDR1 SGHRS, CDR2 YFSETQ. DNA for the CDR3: TGCGCCAGCAGCTTGGTAGGTGCACAAGCGCAAGAGACCCAGTACTTC. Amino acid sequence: CASSLVGAQAQETQYF.

The CDR3 nucleotides read TGTGCCATCAGGCGACTAGCGGGAGTCTACGAGCAGTACTTC. This codes for CAIRRLAGVYEQYF. The chain is built from TRBV10-3 and TRBJ2-7, with 12 bases lining up with TRBD2. The length of the CDR3 is 14 residues. V was pared by 6 bases and J by 3 bases, with 3 bases of the junction left unmatched. Per the germline V gene, CDR1 is ENHRY and CDR2 is SYGVKD.

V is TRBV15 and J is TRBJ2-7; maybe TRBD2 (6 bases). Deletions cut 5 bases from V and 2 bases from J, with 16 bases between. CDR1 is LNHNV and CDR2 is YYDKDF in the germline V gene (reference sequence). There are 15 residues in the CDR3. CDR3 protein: CATSHSSARTYEQYF. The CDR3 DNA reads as TGTGCCACCAGCCACTCTAGCGCCAGGACCTACGAGCAGTACTTC.

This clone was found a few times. The CDR3 DNA sequence: TGTGCCAGCCGAGGCTCAGCGGGACGGTCTACGCAGTATTTT. Translated, it gives CASRGSAGRSTQYF. The chain links TRBV2 to TRBJ2-3, with 7 bases aligning to TRBD2. Losses at the gene ends were 8 bases for V and 8 bases for J; bases not matched to a gene: 13. Germline V CDR1 and CDR2: SNHLY, FYNNEI. CDR3 length: 14 amino acids.

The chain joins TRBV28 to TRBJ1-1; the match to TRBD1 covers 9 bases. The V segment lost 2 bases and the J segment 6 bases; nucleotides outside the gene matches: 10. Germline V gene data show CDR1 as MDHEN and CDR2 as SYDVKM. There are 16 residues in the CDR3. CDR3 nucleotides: TGTGCCAGCAGTTTAGGTTGGGGGACAGGGATGCCTGAAGCTTTCTTT. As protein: CASSLGWGTGMPEAFF.

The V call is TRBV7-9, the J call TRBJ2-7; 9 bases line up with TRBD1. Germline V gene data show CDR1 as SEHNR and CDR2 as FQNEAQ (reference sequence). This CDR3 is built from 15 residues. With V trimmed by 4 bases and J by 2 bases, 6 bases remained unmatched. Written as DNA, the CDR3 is TGTGCCAGCAGCTCGGGACAGGGCGTTACCTACGAGCAGTACTTC. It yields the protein CASSSGQGVTYEQYF.

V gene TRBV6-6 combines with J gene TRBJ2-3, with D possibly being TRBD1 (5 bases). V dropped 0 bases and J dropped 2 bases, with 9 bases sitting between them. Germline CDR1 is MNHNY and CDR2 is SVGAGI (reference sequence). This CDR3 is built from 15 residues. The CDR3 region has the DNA TGTGCCAGCAGTTACTCCAAGGGGATCACAGATACGCAGTATTTT. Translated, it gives CASSYSKGITDTQYF.

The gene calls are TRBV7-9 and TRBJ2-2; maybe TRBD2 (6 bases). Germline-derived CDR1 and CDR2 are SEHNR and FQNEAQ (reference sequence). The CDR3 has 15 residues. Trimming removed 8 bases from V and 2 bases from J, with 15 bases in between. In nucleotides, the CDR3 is TGTGCCAGCGGTTTGGGGGGTTCTAACACCGGGGAGCTGTTTTTT. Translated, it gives CASGLGGSNTGELFF.

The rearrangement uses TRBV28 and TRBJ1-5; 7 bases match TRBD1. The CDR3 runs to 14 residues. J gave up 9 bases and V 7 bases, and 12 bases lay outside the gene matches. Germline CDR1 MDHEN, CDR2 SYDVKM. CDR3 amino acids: CASNLRQGFRPQHF. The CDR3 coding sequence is TGTGCCAGCAACCTACGACAGGGCTTTCGGCCCCAGCATTTT.

This CDR3 reads CASSTTSGSSYEQYF. As DNA, the CDR3 is TGTGCCAGTAGCACGACTAGCGGGAGCTCCTACGAGCAGTACTTC. The chain carries TRBV19 and TRBJ2-7, with 12 bases identical to TRBD2. V trimming: 6 bases; J trimming: 0 bases; junction bases outside the gene matches: 3. This CDR3 is built from 15 residues. Germline loops: CDR1 LNHDA, CDR2 SQIVND (reference sequence).

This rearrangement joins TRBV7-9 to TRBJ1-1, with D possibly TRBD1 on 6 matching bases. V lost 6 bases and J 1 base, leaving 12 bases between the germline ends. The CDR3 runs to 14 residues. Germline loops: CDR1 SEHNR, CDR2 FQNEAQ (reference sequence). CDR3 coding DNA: TGTGCCAGCAGTTCTTGGACAGAGAACACTGAAGCTTTCTTT. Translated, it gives CASSSWTENTEAFF.

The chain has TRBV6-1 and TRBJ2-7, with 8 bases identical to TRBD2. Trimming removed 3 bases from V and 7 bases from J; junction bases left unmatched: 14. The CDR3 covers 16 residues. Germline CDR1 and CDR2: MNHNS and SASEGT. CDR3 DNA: TGTGCCAGCAGTGAGTTTCGGGAGGGGGAGAGACTAGAGCAGTACTTC. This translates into CASSEFREGERLEQYF.

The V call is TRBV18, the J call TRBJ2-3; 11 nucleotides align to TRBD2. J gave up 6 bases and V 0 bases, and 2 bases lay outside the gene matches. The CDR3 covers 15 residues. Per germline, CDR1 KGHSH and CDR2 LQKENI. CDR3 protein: CASSPPSSGRDTQYF. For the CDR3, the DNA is TGTGCCAGCTCACCACCGTCTAGCGGGAGGGATACGCAGTATTTT.

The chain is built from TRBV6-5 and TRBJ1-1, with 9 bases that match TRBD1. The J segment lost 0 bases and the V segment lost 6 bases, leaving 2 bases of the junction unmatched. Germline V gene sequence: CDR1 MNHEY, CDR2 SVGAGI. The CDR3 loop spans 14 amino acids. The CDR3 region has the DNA TGTGCCAGCAGGAACAGGGGGCTGAACACTGAAGCTTTCTTT. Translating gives CASRNRGLNTEAFF.